In this sample, the clone carrying this TCR beta chain turned up a few times. The data stem from a study of blood T cell repertoires in COVID-19. The CDR3 has 14 amino acids. Germline-derived CDR1 and CDR2 are SSHAT and FNYEAQ (reference sequence). Trimming removed 5 bases at V and 9 bases at J, with 17 bases between. Sequenced by immunoSEQ multiplex PCR; TCRdb stores in-frame clones only, minus some. The sample yields fewer than 150,000 clones, around 84% seen once. V is TRBV7-7 and J is TRBJ1-3; D not resolved. This TCR was sampled from a woman aged 40 to 49 with acute or convalescent COVID-19. Material for sequencing was peripheral blood. The CDR3 DNA is TGTGCCAGCAGCCCAACCTTAAACAGTGGCACCATATATTTT. It translates to CASSPTLNSGTIYF.